This is a list of T cell receptor beta chains from one sample in a study of a mutant IDH1 vaccine in newly diagnosed glioma. TCRdb's table, derived via immunoSEQ multiplex PCR, lists solely in-frame clones and lacks some. The sample yields tens of thousands of clones, approximately 80% seen once. Antigen specificity for these receptors is unknown. Here the sequenced sample was PBMCs, taken from a glioma patient whose treatment included an IDH1 peptide vaccine. The source is a man aged 25-40 years with glioma. Each CDR3 is given with its conserved first and last residue. D genes are given only for firm matches. Clone size is stated in some rows and not others, as once, few, many or a class when expanded.

D gene: .; clone size: .; V gene: TRBV5-6; J gene: TRBJ1-2; CDR3 DNA: TGTGCCAGCAGCGCCCCCCCCGGGAAAGGTTCCTATGGCTACACCTTC; CDR3 protein: CASSAPPGKGSYGYTF
D gene: .; clone size: once; V gene: TRBV2; J gene: TRBJ1-2; CDR3 DNA: TGTGCCAGCAGTGAAGGATTATGGGGTGGCTACACCTTC; CDR3 protein: CASSEGLWGGYTF
D gene: TRBD2; clone size: once; V gene: TRBV27; J gene: TRBJ2-1; CDR3 DNA: TGTGCCAGCAGTTTATTTCCGACTAGCGGCAATGAGCAGTTCTTC; CDR3 protein: CASSLFPTSGNEQFF
D gene: TRBD1; clone size: .; V gene: TRBV19; J gene: TRBJ1-2; CDR3 DNA: TGTGCCAGTAGTAGGACAGGGGGCGGTGGCTACACCTTC; CDR3 protein: CASSRTGGGGYTF
D gene: .; clone size: few; V gene: TRBV7-2; J gene: TRBJ2-1; CDR3 DNA: TGTGCCAGCAGCTCCCAGTGGTACAATGAGCAGTTCTTC; CDR3 protein: CASSSQWYNEQFF
D gene: .; clone size: .; V gene: TRBV29-1; J gene: TRBJ1-3; CDR3 DNA: TGCAGCGTCCGAGGGGGTTTGGGATCCTTTGGAAACACCATATATTTT; CDR3 protein: CSVRGGLGSFGNTIYF
D gene: TRBD1; clone size: .; V gene: TRBV5-5; J gene: TRBJ1-6; CDR3 DNA: TGTGCCAGCAGCTTCACAGGGGGCGCGAATTCACCCCTCCACTTT; CDR3 protein: CASSFTGGANSPLHF
D gene: .; clone size: once; V gene: TRBV7-8; J gene: TRBJ2-1; CDR3 DNA: TGTGCCAGCAGCTTGGGGGACGCCGGTGGATACAATGAGCAGTTCTTC; CDR3 protein: CASSLGDAGGYNEQFF
D gene: .; clone size: .; V gene: TRBV19; J gene: TRBJ1-1; CDR3 DNA: TGTGCCAGTAGTATAGTCATGAACACTGAAGCTTTCTTT; CDR3 protein: CASSIVMNTEAFF
D gene: .; clone size: .; V gene: TRBV2; J gene: TRBJ2-7; CDR3 DNA: TGTGCCAGCATCAAGGACCGATACGAGCAGTACTTC; CDR3 protein: CASIKDRYEQYF
D gene: TRBD1; clone size: .; V gene: TRBV6-5; J gene: TRBJ1-2; CDR3 DNA: TGTGCCAGCAGGAAACAGGGGGAAGTGGGGAATGGCTACACCTTC; CDR3 protein: CASRKQGEVGNGYTF
D gene: .; clone size: once; V gene: TRBV15; J gene: TRBJ1-3; CDR3 DNA: TGTGCCACCAGCATGTGGCAGGATTACTCTGGAAACACCATATATTTT; CDR3 protein: CATSMWQDYSGNTIYF
D gene: TRBD1; clone size: .; V gene: TRBV27; J gene: TRBJ1-5; CDR3 DNA: TGTGCCAGCAGCCCACTCGGGACAGGGACACAGCCCCAGCATTTT; CDR3 protein: CASSPLGTGTQPQHF
D gene: .; clone size: .; V gene: TRBV15; J gene: TRBJ2-3; CDR3 DNA: TGTGCCACCAGCTGGACGATGGGGACAGATACGCAGTATTTT; CDR3 protein: CATSWTMGTDTQYF
D gene: .; clone size: .; V gene: TRBV6-1; J gene: TRBJ1-1; CDR3 DNA: TGTGCCAGCACTGAAACCAGGAACACTGAAGCTTTCTTT; CDR3 protein: CASTETRNTEAFF
D gene: TRBD2; clone size: once; V gene: TRBV19; J gene: TRBJ2-7; CDR3 DNA: TGTGCCAGTAGTACGCTAGCGGGGGGGCGGTACGAGCAGTACTTC; CDR3 protein: CASSTLAGGRYEQYF
D gene: .; clone size: .; V gene: TRBV18; J gene: TRBJ2-5; CDR3 DNA: TGTGCCAGCTCGCCTCAGGGGGGAGAGACCCAGTACTTC; CDR3 protein: CASSPQGGETQYF
D gene: .; clone size: .; V gene: TRBV27; J gene: TRBJ2-2; CDR3 DNA: TGTGCCAGCAGTTTAAGGCAGGGCCGGAACACCGGGGAGCTGTTTTTT; CDR3 protein: CASSLRQGRNTGELFF
D gene: TRBD1; clone size: .; V gene: TRBV10-3; J gene: TRBJ2-2; CDR3 DNA: TGTGCCATCAGTGAGACAGGGGCGGGCACCGGGGAGCTGTTTTTT; CDR3 protein: CAISETGAGTGELFF
D gene: .; clone size: .; V gene: TRBV5-5; J gene: TRBJ2-3; CDR3 DNA: TGTGCCAGCAGCTTGGGTCCAAGAGGCTTCACAGATACGCAGTATTTT; CDR3 protein: CASSLGPRGFTDTQYF
D gene: .; clone size: few; V gene: TRBV2; J gene: TRBJ2-1; CDR3 DNA: TGTGCCAGCAGTGAACAAGGGGGATCCGAGCAGTTCTTC; CDR3 protein: CASSEQGGSEQFF
D gene: .; clone size: .; V gene: TRBV7-7; J gene: TRBJ1-1; CDR3 DNA: TGTGCCAGCAGCGCATACGACGGTGTGAACACTGAAGCTTTCTTT; CDR3 protein: CASSAYDGVNTEAFF
D gene: TRBD1; clone size: once; V gene: TRBV7-9; J gene: TRBJ2-7; CDR3 DNA: TGTGCCAGCAGCTTCGGGACAGGGTTGGGCGAGCAGTACTTC; CDR3 protein: CASSFGTGLGEQYF
D gene: .; clone size: once; V gene: TRBV6-6; J gene: TRBJ2-1; CDR3 DNA: TGTGCCAGCAGTTACTACGACGGCAGCAATGAGCAGTTCTTC; CDR3 protein: CASSYYDGSNEQFF
D gene: .; clone size: .; V gene: TRBV15; J gene: TRBJ2-1; CDR3 DNA: TGTGCCACCAGCAGAGGGGACCCTCCTGAGCAGTTCTTC; CDR3 protein: CATSRGDPPEQFF
D gene: .; clone size: .; V gene: TRBV5-1; J gene: TRBJ1-4; CDR3 DNA: TGCGCCAGCAGCTACGGGTTAACAGGGCAGAGTGAAAAACTGTTTTTT; CDR3 protein: CASSYGLTGQSEKLFF
D gene: .; clone size: .; V gene: TRBV20-1; J gene: TRBJ2-5; CDR3 DNA: TGCAGTGCTAGCCAAGGGAGGTACTTC; CDR3 protein: CSASQGRYF
D gene: TRBD1; clone size: .; V gene: TRBV7-8; J gene: TRBJ2-7; CDR3 DNA: TGTGCCAGCAGCTTAGCGGCCGTGACAGGGGGCCGGAACTACGAGCAGTACTTC; CDR3 protein: CASSLAAVTGGRNYEQYF
D gene: .; clone size: .; V gene: TRBV7-2; J gene: TRBJ2-5; CDR3 DNA: TGTGCCAGCAGCTCCCCTGGGAGTGGACAGCAAAAGTACTTC; CDR3 protein: CASSSPGSGQQKYF
D gene: .; clone size: .; V gene: TRBV27; J gene: TRBJ2-5; CDR3 DNA: TGTGCCAGCAGTTCCGGGATTAGGGTCCAAGAGACCCAGTACTTC; CDR3 protein: CASSSGIRVQETQYF
D gene: .; clone size: .; V gene: TRBV19; J gene: TRBJ1-6; CDR3 DNA: TGTGCCAGTAGTAAACAGGGTGTTCTTCCACCCCTCCACTTT; CDR3 protein: CASSKQGVLPPLHF
D gene: .; clone size: .; V gene: TRBV27; J gene: TRBJ1-5; CDR3 DNA: TGTGCCAGCAGATCTTGGGGTCAGCCCCAGCATTTT; CDR3 protein: CASRSWGQPQHF
D gene: .; clone size: .; V gene: TRBV18; J gene: TRBJ1-5; CDR3 DNA: TGTGCCAGCTCACTAGGGGGGGGCTGGGGCAATCAGCCCCAGCATTTT; CDR3 protein: CASSLGGGWGNQPQHF
D gene: .; clone size: .; V gene: TRBV9; J gene: TRBJ1-4; CDR3 DNA: TGTGCCAGCAGCGCTACACAGGCAACTAATGAAAAACTGTTTTTT; CDR3 protein: CASSATQATNEKLFF
D gene: .; clone size: .; V gene: TRBV18; J gene: TRBJ2-7; CDR3 DNA: TGTGCCAGCTCACCACGGCGTACCTCCTACGAGCAGTACTTC; CDR3 protein: CASSPRRTSYEQYF
D gene: .; clone size: .; V gene: TRBV18; J gene: TRBJ2-1; CDR3 DNA: TGTGCCAGCTCACCAGGGGCTTACAATGAGCAGTTCTTC; CDR3 protein: CASSPGAYNEQFF
D gene: .; clone size: .; V gene: TRBV19; J gene: TRBJ1-2; CDR3 DNA: TGTGCCAGTAGTGGCCGGGGGGCGAGCTATGGCTACACCTTC; CDR3 protein: CASSGRGASYGYTF
D gene: .; clone size: .; V gene: TRBV4-1; J gene: TRBJ1-4; CDR3 DNA: TGCGCCAGCAGCCAAGAAAAGGACAGATGGGCACGTGCTAATGAAAAACTGTTTTTT; CDR3 protein: CASSQEKDRWARANEKLFF
D gene: .; clone size: once; V gene: TRBV18; J gene: TRBJ1-1; CDR3 DNA: TGTGCCAGCTCACCCGATCTCACAGGGACTGAAGCTTTCTTT; CDR3 protein: CASSPDLTGTEAFF
D gene: .; clone size: .; V gene: TRBV25-1; J gene: TRBJ2-2; CDR3 DNA: TGTGCCAGCCTCCCGGGGAAGGGGATCACCGGGGAGCTGTTTTTT; CDR3 protein: CASLPGKGITGELFF
D gene: .; clone size: few; V gene: TRBV7-8; J gene: TRBJ1-1; CDR3 DNA: TGTGCCAGCAGCTTAGTTCGCCGGCAGTCGACTGAAGCTTTCTTT; CDR3 protein: CASSLVRRQSTEAFF
D gene: .; clone size: .; V gene: TRBV7-6; J gene: TRBJ2-2; CDR3 DNA: TGTGCCAGCAGCTTATCAGGGAACACCGGGGAGCTGTTTTTT; CDR3 protein: CASSLSGNTGELFF
D gene: TRBD1; clone size: .; V gene: TRBV7-9; J gene: TRBJ1-4; CDR3 DNA: TGTGCCAGCTTCGGACAGGGGGCAACTAATGAAAAACTGTTTTTT; CDR3 protein: CASFGQGATNEKLFF
D gene: .; clone size: few; V gene: TRBV30; J gene: TRBJ2-3; CDR3 DNA: TGTGCCTGGAGCGGACGCCTGGGAGATACGCAGTATTTT; CDR3 protein: CAWSGRLGDTQYF
D gene: .; clone size: .; V gene: TRBV11-2; J gene: TRBJ2-1; CDR3 DNA: TGTGCCAGCAGCCAGTTTGTTGATGTGGTGGGAAAGTTCTTC; CDR3 protein: CASSQFVDVVGKFF
D gene: .; clone size: .; V gene: TRBV19; J gene: TRBJ2-1; CDR3 DNA: TGTGCCAGTAGTCCCCATCCCGGGTGGAATGAGCAGTTCTTC; CDR3 protein: CASSPHPGWNEQFF
D gene: .; clone size: .; V gene: TRBV5-1; J gene: TRBJ2-7; CDR3 DNA: TGCGCCAGCAGCTTAAGAGCGAGGAGCTCCTACGAGCAGTACTTC; CDR3 protein: CASSLRARSSYEQYF
D gene: TRBD1; clone size: .; V gene: TRBV5-6; J gene: TRBJ2-1; CDR3 DNA: TGTGCCAGCAGTATGGGGACAGGCTACAATGAGCAGTTCTTC; CDR3 protein: CASSMGTGYNEQFF
D gene: .; clone size: .; V gene: TRBV2; J gene: TRBJ2-2; CDR3 DNA: TGTGCCAGCAGTGAAGCCCGAGGTTCTTTGACCGGGGAGCTGTTTTTT; CDR3 protein: CASSEARGSLTGELFF
D gene: .; clone size: .; V gene: TRBV14; J gene: TRBJ1-4; CDR3 DNA: TGTGCCAGCAGCATGCGCGGGGCTGAAAAACTGTTTTTT; CDR3 protein: CASSMRGAEKLFF
D gene: .; clone size: .; V gene: TRBV11-2; J gene: TRBJ2-1; CDR3 DNA: TGTGCCAGCAGCTACGGGCCTCGTCTGCTCTTC; CDR3 protein: CASSYGPRLLF
D gene: .; clone size: .; V gene: TRBV10-1; J gene: TRBJ2-1; CDR3 DNA: TGCGCCAGCAGTGAGTCGGGTCAGAAAGCCTACAATGAGCAGTTCTTC; CDR3 protein: CASSESGQKAYNEQFF